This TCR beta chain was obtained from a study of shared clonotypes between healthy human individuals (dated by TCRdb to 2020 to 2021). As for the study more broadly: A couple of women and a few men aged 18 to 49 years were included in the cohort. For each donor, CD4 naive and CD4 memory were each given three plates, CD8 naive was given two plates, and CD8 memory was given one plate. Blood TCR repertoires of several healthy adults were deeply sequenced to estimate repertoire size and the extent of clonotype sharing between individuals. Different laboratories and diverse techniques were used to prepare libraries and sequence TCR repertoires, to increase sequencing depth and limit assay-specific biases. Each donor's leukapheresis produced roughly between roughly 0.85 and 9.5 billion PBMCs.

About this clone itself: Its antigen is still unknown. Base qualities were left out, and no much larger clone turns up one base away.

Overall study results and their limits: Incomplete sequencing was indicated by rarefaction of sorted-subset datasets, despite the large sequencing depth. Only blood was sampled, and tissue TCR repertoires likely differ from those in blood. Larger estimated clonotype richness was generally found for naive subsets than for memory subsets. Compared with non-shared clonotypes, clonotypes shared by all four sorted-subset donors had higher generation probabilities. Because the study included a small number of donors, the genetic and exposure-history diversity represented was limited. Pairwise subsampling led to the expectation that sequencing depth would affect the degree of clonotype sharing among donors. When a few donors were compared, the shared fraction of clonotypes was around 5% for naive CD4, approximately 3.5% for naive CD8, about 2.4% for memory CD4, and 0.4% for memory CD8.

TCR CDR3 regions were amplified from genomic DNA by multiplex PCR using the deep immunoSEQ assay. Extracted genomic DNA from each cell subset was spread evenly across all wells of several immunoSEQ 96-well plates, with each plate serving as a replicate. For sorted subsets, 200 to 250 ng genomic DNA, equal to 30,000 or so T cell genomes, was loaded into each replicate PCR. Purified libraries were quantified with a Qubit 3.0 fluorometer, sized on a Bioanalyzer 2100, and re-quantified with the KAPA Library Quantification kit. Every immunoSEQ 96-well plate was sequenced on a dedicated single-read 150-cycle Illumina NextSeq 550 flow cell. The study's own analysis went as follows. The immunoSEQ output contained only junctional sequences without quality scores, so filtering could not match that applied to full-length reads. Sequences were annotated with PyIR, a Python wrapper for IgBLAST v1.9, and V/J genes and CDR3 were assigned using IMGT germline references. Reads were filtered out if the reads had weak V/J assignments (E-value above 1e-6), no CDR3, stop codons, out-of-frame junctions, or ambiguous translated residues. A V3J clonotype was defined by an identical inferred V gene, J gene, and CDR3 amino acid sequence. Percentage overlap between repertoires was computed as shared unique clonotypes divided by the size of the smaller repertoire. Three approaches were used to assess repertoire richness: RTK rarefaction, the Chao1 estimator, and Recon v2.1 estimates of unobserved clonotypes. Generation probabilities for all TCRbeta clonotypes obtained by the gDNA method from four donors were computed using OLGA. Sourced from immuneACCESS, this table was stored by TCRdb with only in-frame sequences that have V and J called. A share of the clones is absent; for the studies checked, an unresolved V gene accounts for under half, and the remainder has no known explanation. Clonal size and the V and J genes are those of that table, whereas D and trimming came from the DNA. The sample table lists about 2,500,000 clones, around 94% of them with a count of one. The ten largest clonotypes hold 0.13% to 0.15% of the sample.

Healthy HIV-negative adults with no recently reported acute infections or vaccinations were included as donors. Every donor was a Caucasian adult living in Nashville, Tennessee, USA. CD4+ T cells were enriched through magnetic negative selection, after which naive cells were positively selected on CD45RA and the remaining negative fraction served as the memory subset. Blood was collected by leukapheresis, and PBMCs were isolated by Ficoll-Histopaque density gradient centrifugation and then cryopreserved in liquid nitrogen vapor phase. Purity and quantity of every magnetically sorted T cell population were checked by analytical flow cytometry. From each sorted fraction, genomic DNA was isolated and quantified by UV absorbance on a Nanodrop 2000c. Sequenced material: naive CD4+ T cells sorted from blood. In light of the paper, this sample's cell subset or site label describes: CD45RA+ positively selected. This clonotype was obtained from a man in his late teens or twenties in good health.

Here is the DNA: TGTGCCAGCAGCCCGGACCTCATACAGATAGGGAGTTTGTTGTACTTC. It codes for CASSPDLIQIGSLLYF. The V gene is TRBV5-4 and the J gene is TRBJ2-4; TRBD2 is a weak D gene call, 5 bases matching. From cysteine to phenylalanine, the CDR3 is 16 amino acids long. This entry keeps only the CDR3 DNA: 48 bases, framed from base 1. Trimming at the junction amounts to 4 bases on V and 15 bases on J, and the germline ends lie 29 bases apart. The germline V gene (reference sequence) provides CDR1 SGHNT and CDR2 YYREEE.